This T cell receptor (beta chain) is drawn from a study of CD8+ T cells in alopecia areata. Extraction of RNA preceded its reverse transcription into cDNA, which served as the sequencing template. This table comes from immunoSEQ multiplex PCR, and its TCRdb copy is limited to in-frame clones, with some not included. The data hold some 200,000 clones, with roughly two fifths observed a single time. Turning to this clone: Its target is unknown.

From germline, CDR1 is MNHEY and CDR2 SMNVEV (reference sequence). The CDR3 contains 15 residues. V shed 6 bases and J 5 bases; nucleotides not matched to a gene: 7. Study results and caveats: Because of a solitary nonresponder, the connection of baseline CD8+ expansion to response stays uncertain.

Treatment described: oral pan-JAK inhibitor, 5-10 mg twice daily. Sorted out of PBMCs were CD4+ T cells and CD8+ T cells. The TCR comes from a human donor with alopecia areata. The sequences come from CD4+ T cells sorted from blood, collected at approximately week 36, from a patient treated with tofacitinib. V is TRBV27 and J is TRBJ2-7; 13 nucleotides match TRBD2. The CDR3 spells CASSGLAGEGNEQYF. CDR3 DNA sequence: TGTGCCAGCAGCGGACTAGCGGGAGAGGGGAACGAGCAGTACTTC.